The present T cell receptor (beta chain) was sequenced within a study of CD8+ T cells in alopecia areata (dated by TCRdb to between 2018 and 2020). Turning to the overall study: To study T cell clonal expansion in alopecia areata, the researchers applied high-throughput TCRbeta sequencing to both the C3H/HeJ mouse model and human patients. Scalp tissue and sorted CD4+ and CD8+ peripheral blood T cells from patchy and totalis/universalis alopecia areata patients and from healthy controls were covered by human TCRbeta sequencing. Clonality in the scalp was compared among normal scalp (n=4), patchy alopecia areata scalp (n=8), and alopecia totalis/universalis scalp (n=8). RNA came from the PAXgene miRNA kit for fixed scalp, the miRNeasy kit for PBMCs, and the RNeasy kit for mouse skin. TCRbeta CDR3 regions were amplified by immunoSEQ multiplex PCR with 35 Vbeta forward and 13 Jbeta reverse primers.

PBMCs were isolated by density centrifugation and stained for CD3, CD4 and CD8, after which CD4+ and CD8+ T cells were sorted on a FACSAria. Unaffected controls provided scalp biopsies and blood samples. The full study reports these points: Compared with mice, TCR sequences shared between patients were less clear, possibly partly because of HLA diversity across the patient population. Scalp TCR repertoire analysis is complicated because resident alphabeta T cells in normal human skin are also sequenced, whereas mouse skin is dominated by gammadelta T cells. Compared with normal scalp, lesional scalp had higher clonality and more expanded CD8+ clones, particularly in alopecia totalis/universalis, a pattern that suggests antigenic drive.

Of note for this clone: This clone's antigen is unknown. Per-nucleotide qualities are absent, and no much larger clonotype sits a single base away.

Receptors were amplified or captured by the immunoSEQ multiplex PCR assay. For TCR sequencing, RNA was extracted from every sample and reverse transcribed into cDNA to serve as template. First-strand cDNA was synthesized using SuperScript III with a 2:1 mix of oligo-dT and random hexamers. A synthetic immune receptor repertoire was used to gauge amplification bias, and whatever bias remained was removed computationally. As for how the authors treated the data: Raw reads were preprocessed to remove errors, and CDR3 was defined by IMGT conventions from the conserved cysteine to phenylalanine. Clonality was calculated as 1 minus Shannon entropy normalized by log2 of the number of productive unique TCRs. Scalp TCRbeta sequences were cross-referenced with sorted blood CD4 and CD8 repertoires so that the CD4 or CD8 identity of scalp clones could be inferred. TCRdb retrieved this table from immuneACCESS and kept in-frame rearrangements only. Not all clones are present; in checked studies, unresolved V genes account for under half, and no reason is known for the remainder. Clonal size and the V and J genes are those of that table, whereas D and trimming came from the DNA. Recorded for this sample are 98,000 or so clones; almost 60% of them occurred a single time. The ten largest clones capture 20% to 25% of the sample.

The V and J ends are trimmed by 3 bases and 0 bases, leaving 10 bases between them. The germline V gene supplies CDR1 SGHDT and CDR2 YYEEEE. The CDR3 holds 14 amino acids from the cysteine to the phenylalanine. The sequence is cut down to CDR3 DNA, 42 bases in frame from base 1. Material: CD8+ T cells sorted from blood. The sequence derives from a human donor in good health. This chain is built from TRBV5-6 and TRBJ2-7; TRBD1 is possibly the D segment (6 matching bases). The DNA is TGTGCCAGCAGCTCCGGACAGAGCTCCTACGAGCAGTACTTC. Translated, this is CASSSGQSSYEQYF.